This T cell receptor beta chain was retrieved from a study of response to subunit inactivated influenza vaccine. Whole-study findings and limits: The authors suggested that every seasonal influenza vaccination recruits few new T cells.

TCRdb called the RT-PCR reads again in MiXCR, with one record for every CDR3 protein. Here the sample spans fewer than 400,000 distinct CDR3 sequences, 21% being singletons. About this clonotype itself: Its antigen is undetermined.

This CDR3 contains 16 residues. Germline lookup yields CDR1 KGHDR and CDR2 SFDVKD. With V trimmed by 4 bases and J by 2 bases, 5 bases remained unmatched. The chain recombines TRBV24-1 with TRBJ2-2; TRBD1 matches 8 bases. This clonotype was obtained from a man between 50 and 69 years old who received an inactivated influenza vaccine. Source: PBMCs from blood, taken about 20 months after vaccination. The CDR3 coding sequence is TGTGCCACCAGTGACCCTGACAGGGGTAACACCGGGGAGCTGTTTTTT. Encoded protein: CATSDPDRGNTGELFF.